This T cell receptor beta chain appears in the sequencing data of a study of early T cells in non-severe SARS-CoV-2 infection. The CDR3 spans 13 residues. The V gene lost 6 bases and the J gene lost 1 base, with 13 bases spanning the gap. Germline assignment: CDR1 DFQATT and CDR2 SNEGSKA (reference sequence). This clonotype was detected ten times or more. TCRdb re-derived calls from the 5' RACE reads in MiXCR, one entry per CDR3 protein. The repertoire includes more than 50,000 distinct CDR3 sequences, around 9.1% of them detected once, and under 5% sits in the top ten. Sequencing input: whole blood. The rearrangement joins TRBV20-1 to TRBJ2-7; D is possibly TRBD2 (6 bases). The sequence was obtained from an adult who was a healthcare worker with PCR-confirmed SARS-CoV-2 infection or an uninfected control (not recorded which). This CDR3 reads CSAYRDLSYEQYF. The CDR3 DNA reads TGCAGTGCCTACCGGGACTTATCCTACGAGCAGTACTTC.